This passage covers 22 T cell receptor beta chains from one sample sequenced in a study of post-analysis software for immune sequencing data. Study-wide results and limits: Relative to controls, patients had about five TRBV segments at higher frequency, with TRBV5-6, TRBV5-1 and TRBV20-1 among these.

What these receptors recognize is not known. Unique molecular identifiers were present in the TCR beta cDNA libraries. MiXCR, run by TCRdb on the PCR reads, gives a single entry per CDR3 protein. Of hundreds of thousands of distinct CDR3 sequences in the sample, 25% to 30% were seen once. The sample comprised blood. The receptors were gathered from a girl aged 10-17 years with multiple sclerosis.

The genes are TRBV20-1 and TRBJ1-5; 7 bases line up with TRBD1. With 6 bases clipped from V and 2 bases from J, the junction kept 4 bases outside the gene matches. Looked up from germline, CDR1 is DFQATT and CDR2 is SNEGSKA (reference sequence). This CDR3 comprises 13 residues. CDR3 nucleotide sequence: TGCAGTGCCCCCGGACAGGGCAATCAGCCCCAGCATTTT. This gives the protein CSAPGQGNQPQHF.

This clonotype was counted a few times. The chain couples TRBV27 to TRBJ2-7; 10 nucleotides agree with TRBD2. The germline V gene encodes CDR1 MNHEY and CDR2 SMNVEV (reference sequence). V lost 10 bases and J lost 6; bases outside the gene matches: 9. The CDR3 extends over 13 amino acids. CDR3 sequence (DNA): TGTGCCACCGGGGCTAGCGGGAGTACCGAGCAGTACTTC. Encoded protein: CATGASGSTEQYF.

This chain links TRBV15 with TRBJ1-5, with D perhaps TRBD1 (5 bases). The germline CDR1 and CDR2 sequences are LNHNV and YYDKDF (reference sequence). CDR3 length: 15 amino acids. V lost 1 base and J 5 bases, leaving 12 bases between the germline ends. The CDR3: CATSRGYGADQPQHF. CDR3 DNA sequence: TGTGCCACCAGCAGAGGGTACGGGGCTGATCAGCCCCAGCATTTT.

The rearrangement uses TRBV29-1 and TRBJ1-5, with D tentatively TRBD1 (5 bases). Between the trimmed V and J ends, which lost 8 bases and 0 bases, there was a span of 23 bases. The germline gives CDR1 SQVTM, CDR2 ANQGSEA. CDR3 length: 17 residues. CDR3 sequence: CSPVRRPGNYSNQPQHF. The CDR3 DNA follows: TGCAGCCCTGTAAGACGCCCAGGGAATTATAGCAATCAGCCCCAGCATTTT. The variable domain in full, completed from reference TRBV29-1 and TRBJ1-5, reads SAVISQKPSRDICQRGTSLTIQCQVDSQVTMMFWYRQQPGQSLTLIATANQGSEATYESGFVIDKFPISRPNLTFSTLTVSNMSPEDSSIYLCSPVRRPGNYSNQPQHFGDGTRLSIL.

The rearrangement joins TRBV11-2 to TRBJ2-5, with 12 bases matching TRBD2. This CDR3 comprises 14 residues. Germline V gives CDR1 SGHAT, CDR2 FQNNGV. The V and J ends lost 4 bases and 7 bases, in that order; junction bases with no gene match: 4. CDR3 in DNA: TGTGCCAGCAGCTCCAGACTAGCGGGAGTGACCCAGTACTTC. Protein sequence: CASSSRLAGVTQYF.

The chain is built from TRBV5-5 and TRBJ2-3, with TRBD1 identical over 8 bases. The CDR3 covers 14 residues. Germline CDR1 and CDR2: SGHKS and YYEKEE (reference sequence). J was trimmed by 6 bases and V by 3 bases; bases with no gene match: 6. In DNA form, the CDR3 reads TGTGCCAGCAGCTCCTCAGGGGGCTTTGATACGCAGTATTTT. Encoded protein: CASSSSGGFDTQYF. The entire variable domain, with the rest obtained from reference TRBV5-5 and TRBJ2-3, is as follows: DAGVTQSPTHLIKTRGQQVTLRCSPISGHKSVSWYQQVLGQGPQFIFQYYEKEERGRGNFPDRFSARQFPNYSSELNVNALLLGDSALYLCASSSSGGFDTQYFGPGTRLTVL.

In this sample, this clonotype turned up a few times. V usage is TRBV29-1 and J usage is TRBJ2-3; 11 bases are a match to TRBD2. The V segment lost 1 base and the J segment 2 bases; nucleotides outside the gene matches: 2. The CDR3 is 15 amino acids. Germline V lookup: CDR1 SQVTM, CDR2 ANQGSEA. DNA for the CDR3: TGCAGCGTTGAAGGACTAGCGGGAAACACAGATACGCAGTATTTT. Encoded protein: CSVEGLAGNTDTQYF.

This clonotype was found a few times. The CDR3 does not end in the conserved phenylalanine or tryptophan, so this is likely a read error. The chain employs TRBV20-1 and TRBJ2-5; D is unclear. The assigned J gene may be wrong: the sequence end matches TRBJ2-7 better. The CDR3 has 12 amino acids. Germline V lookup: CDR1 DFQATT, CDR2 SNEGSKA (reference sequence). The CDR3 DNA is TGCAGTGCTAGAGTCGGGTCCCACGAGCAGTACTGC. Translation: CSARVGSHEQYC.

This clonotype showed up just once. The V gene is TRBV7-2, the J gene TRBJ2-7; no clear D gene. Deletions cut 5 bases from V and 3 bases from J, with 11 bases between. Per the germline V gene, CDR1 is SGHTA and CDR2 is FQGNSA. This CDR3 is built from 13 residues. As DNA, the CDR3 is TGTGCCAGCAGCCTGAATCATGACTACGAGCAGTACTTC. It yields the protein CASSLNHDYEQYF.

This sequence joins TRBV5-1 and TRBJ1-1; D remains unclear. This CDR3 has 14 residues. Trimming shortened V by 0 bases and J by 2 bases, and 8 bases separated the two germline ends. CDR1 SGHRS and CDR2 YFSETQ come from the germline V gene. CDR3 DNA sequence: TGCGCCAGCAGCTTGGCGTATGGCAACACTGAAGCTTTCTTT. Protein sequence: CASSLAYGNTEAFF. Full variable domain (missing parts from reference TRBV5-1 and TRBJ1-1): KAGVTQTPRYLIKTRGQQVTLSCSPISGHRSVSWYQQTPGQGLQFLFEYFSETQRNKGNFPGRFSGRQFSNSRSEMNVSTLELGDSALYLCASSLAYGNTEAFFGQGTRLTVV.

A few counts support this clonotype. The V and J genes are TRBV6-2 or TRBV6-3 and TRBJ2-7; 11 bases align to TRBD2. CDR3 size: 16 residues. V was pared by 6 bases and J by 7 bases, with 14 bases of the junction left unmatched. Germline V gene sequence: CDR1 MNHEY, CDR2 SVGEGT. The CDR3 region has the DNA TGTGCCAGCAGCCAACTAGCGGGAGTTACCCACGGAGAGCAGTACTTC. Amino acids: CASSQLAGVTHGEQYF.

This clonotype was detected only a few times. The chain is built from TRBV9 and TRBJ2-2, with no clear D. Germline V gene data show CDR1 as SGDLS and CDR2 as YYNGEE. The CDR3 is 14 amino acids. V lost 0 bases and J 4 bases, leaving 7 bases between the germline ends. CDR3 loop: CASSVGPATGELFF. Here the CDR3 DNA reads TGTGCCAGCAGCGTAGGGCCGGCCACCGGGGAGCTGTTTTTT.

The chain employs TRBV28 and TRBJ2-3; D unclear. The CDR3 contains 15 residues. The V gene lost 6 bases and the J gene lost 2 bases, with 15 bases spanning the gap. CDR1 MDHEN and CDR2 SYDVKM come from the germline V gene. CDR3: CASSTSSTYTDTQYF. In DNA form, the CDR3 reads TGTGCCAGCAGCACGAGCAGCACTTACACAGATACGCAGTATTTT.

This clonotype was found a few times. V is TRBV4-1 and J is TRBJ2-3; 7 positions match TRBD2. Germline V gene lookup returns CDR1 MGHRA and CDR2 YSYEKL. Trimming cost V 3 bases and J 2 bases; bases outside gene matches: 8. The CDR3 is 16 residues long. DNA for the CDR3: TGCGCCAGCAGCCACGGAATAGCGGGTTCCACAGATACGCAGTATTTT. It codes for CASSHGIAGSTDTQYF.

V gene TRBV12-3 or TRBV12-4 combines with J gene TRBJ1-1; 7 bases map to TRBD1. The CDR3 runs 14 residues. With V trimmed by 6 bases and J by 1 base, 5 bases remained unmatched. For the CDR3, the DNA is TGTGCCAGCAGGGTGACAGGGACGAACACTGAAGCTTTCTTT. Its translation is CASRVTGTNTEAFF.

V usage is TRBV20-1 and J usage is TRBJ2-1, with D perhaps assigned TRBD1 or TRBD2 (5 bases each). Germline V gives CDR1 DFQATT, CDR2 SNEGSKA (reference sequence). The V end lost 1 base, the J end lost 4 bases, and 11 bases lay between the germline ends. This CDR3 has 14 residues. The CDR3 spells CSARARDVYNEQFF. The CDR3 coding sequence is TGCAGTGCTAGAGCGAGGGACGTGTACAATGAGCAGTTCTTC.

The CDR3 DNA is TGTGCCAGCAGAAGGGGTCTCGGTAGCACTGAAGCTTTCTTT. It encodes CASRRGLGSTEAFF. J is TRBJ1-1 and V is TRBV12-3 or TRBV12-4; TRBD1 might be the D (5 bases). V lost 6 bases and J 4 bases, leaving 15 bases between the germline ends. This CDR3 has 14 amino acids.

This clonotype was detected only a few times. This chain joins TRBV7-9 and TRBJ2-3; D gene uncertain. This CDR3 is built from 14 residues. Trimming cost V 7 bases and J 5 bases, with 16 bases left between them. The germline V gene encodes CDR1 SEHNR and CDR2 FQNEAQ (reference sequence). DNA of the CDR3: TGTGCCAGCACCCCCACCCTGGCCGAAGATACGCAGTATTTT. Amino acids: CASTPTLAEDTQYF.

This clonotype was observed a handful of times. This chain connects TRBV5-1 to TRBJ2-5; 8 nucleotides align to TRBD2. V gave up 2 bases and J gave up 0 bases; unmatched junction bases: 6. Looked up from germline, CDR1 is SGHRS and CDR2 is YFSETQ. The CDR3 runs to 16 residues. CDR3 sequence (DNA): TGCGCCAGCAGCTTCAACGCGGGAGGAAACCAAGAGACCCAGTACTTC. Amino acids: CASSFNAGGNQETQYF.

This clonotype was counted many times. The chain combines TRBV13 with TRBJ2-7; TRBD2 agrees at 7 bases. The CDR3 is 13 residues long. Germline assignment: CDR1 PRHDT and CDR2 FYEKMQ (reference sequence). V lost 4 bases to trimming and J lost 6 bases; unmatched junction nucleotides: 6. The DNA for the CDR3 is TGTGCCAGCAGCTGGGGTTGGGAGGGCGAGCAGTACTTC. This encodes CASSWGWEGEQYF.

The chain is built from TRBV28 and TRBJ1-5; weak D call: TRBD1 (6 bases). V was shortened by 10 bases and J by 8 bases, with 15 bases between the two germline ends. Germline V lookup: CDR1 MDHEN, CDR2 SYDVKM. This CDR3 has 12 amino acids. As DNA, the CDR3 is TGTGCCACCACCCATTGGGACAAGCCCCAGCATTTT. Translated: CATTHWDKPQHF. The full variable domain, completed using reference TRBV28 and TRBJ1-5, is DVKVTQSSRYLVKRTGEKVFLECVQDMDHENMFWYRQDPGLGLRLIYFSYDVKMKEKGDIPEGYSVSREKKERFSLILESASTNQTSMYLCATTHWDKPQHFGDGTRLSIL.

In this sample, this clonotype turned up a few times. The V gene is TRBV5-6, the J gene TRBJ2-7; 9 bases are shared with TRBD1. The germline V gene has CDR1 SGHDT and CDR2 YYEEEE. This CDR3 is built from 13 residues. Trimming at V came to 4 bases and at J to 12 bases, leaving 11 bases not matched to a gene. CDR3 DNA: TGTGCCAGCAGCCGGGAATCGGGGACAGGGACGTACTTC. Its protein product is CASSRESGTGTYF. Based on the CDR3 plus reference TRBV5-6 and TRBJ2-7, the full variable domain is DAGVTQSPTHLIKTRGQQVTLRCSPKSGHDTVSWYQQALGQGPQFIFQYYEEEERQRGNFPDRFSGHQFPNYSSELNVNALLLGDSALYLCASSRESGTGTYFGPGTRLTVT.